Listed here is a single TCR beta chain. These data are taken from a study of OX40 agonist ivuxolimab in advanced cancers. Turning to the study itself: The patients received ivuxolimab by intravenous route every 2 weeks at 0.01 to 10 mg/kg.

TCRdb's copy holds only in-frame clones and misses some; the assay was immunoSEQ multiplex PCR. The sample consists of 65,000 or so clones, more than 80% of them appearing once. Germline V gene sequence: CDR1 SGHVS, CDR2 FQNEAQ. V dropped 1 base and J dropped 12 bases, with 13 bases sitting between them. CDR3 length equals 14 residues. The clonotype was recovered from an adult with an advanced solid tumor such as melanoma, head and neck, liver or kidney cancer. V and J are TRBV7-8 and TRBJ1-6; TRBD1 is a possible D gene (5 bases). The material was CD4+ or CD8+ T cells sorted from blood, obtained in a trial of the OX40 agonist ivuxolimab. Written as DNA, the CDR3 is TGTGCCAGCAGCTTAGGGTTCGGACACCAACCCCTCCACTTT. Its translation is CASSLGFGHQPLHF.